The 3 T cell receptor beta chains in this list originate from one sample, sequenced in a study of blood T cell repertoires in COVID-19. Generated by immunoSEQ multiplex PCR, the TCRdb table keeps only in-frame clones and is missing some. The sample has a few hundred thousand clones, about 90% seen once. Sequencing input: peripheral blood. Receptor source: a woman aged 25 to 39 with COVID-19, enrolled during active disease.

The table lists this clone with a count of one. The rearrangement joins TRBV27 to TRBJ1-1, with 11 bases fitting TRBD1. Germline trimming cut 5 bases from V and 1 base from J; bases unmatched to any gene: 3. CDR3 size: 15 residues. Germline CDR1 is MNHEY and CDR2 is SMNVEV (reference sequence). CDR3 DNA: TGTGCCAGCAGTCCGGGACAGGGGGAGAACACTGAAGCTTTCTTT. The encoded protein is CASSPGQGENTEAFF.

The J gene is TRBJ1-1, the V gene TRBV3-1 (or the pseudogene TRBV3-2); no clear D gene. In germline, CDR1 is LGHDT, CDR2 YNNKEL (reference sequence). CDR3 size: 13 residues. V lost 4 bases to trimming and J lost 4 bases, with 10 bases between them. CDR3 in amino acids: CASSPTRFTEAFF. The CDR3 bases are TGTGCCAGCAGCCCCACCAGGTTCACTGAAGCTTTCTTT.

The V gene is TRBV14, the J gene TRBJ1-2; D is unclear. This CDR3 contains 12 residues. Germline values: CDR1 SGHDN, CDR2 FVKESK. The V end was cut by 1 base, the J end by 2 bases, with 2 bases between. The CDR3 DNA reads TGTGCCAGCAGCCAAGCGAACTATGGCTACACCTTC. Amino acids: CASSQANYGYTF.